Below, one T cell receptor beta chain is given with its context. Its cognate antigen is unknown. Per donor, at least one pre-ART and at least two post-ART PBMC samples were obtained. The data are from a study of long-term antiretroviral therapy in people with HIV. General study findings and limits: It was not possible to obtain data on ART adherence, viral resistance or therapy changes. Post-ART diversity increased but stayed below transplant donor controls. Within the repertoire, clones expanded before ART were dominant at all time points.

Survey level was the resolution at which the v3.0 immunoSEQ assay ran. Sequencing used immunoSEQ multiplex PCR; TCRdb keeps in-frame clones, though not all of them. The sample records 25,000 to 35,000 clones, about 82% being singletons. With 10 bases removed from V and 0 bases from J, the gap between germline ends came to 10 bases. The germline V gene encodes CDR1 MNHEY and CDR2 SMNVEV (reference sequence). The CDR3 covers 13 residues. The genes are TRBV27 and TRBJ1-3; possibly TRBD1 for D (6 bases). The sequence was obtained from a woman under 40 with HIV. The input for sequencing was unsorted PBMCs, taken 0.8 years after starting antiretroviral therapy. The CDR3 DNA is TGTGCCACCAGGGGAAACTCTGGAAACACCATATATTTT. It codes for CATRGNSGNTIYF.